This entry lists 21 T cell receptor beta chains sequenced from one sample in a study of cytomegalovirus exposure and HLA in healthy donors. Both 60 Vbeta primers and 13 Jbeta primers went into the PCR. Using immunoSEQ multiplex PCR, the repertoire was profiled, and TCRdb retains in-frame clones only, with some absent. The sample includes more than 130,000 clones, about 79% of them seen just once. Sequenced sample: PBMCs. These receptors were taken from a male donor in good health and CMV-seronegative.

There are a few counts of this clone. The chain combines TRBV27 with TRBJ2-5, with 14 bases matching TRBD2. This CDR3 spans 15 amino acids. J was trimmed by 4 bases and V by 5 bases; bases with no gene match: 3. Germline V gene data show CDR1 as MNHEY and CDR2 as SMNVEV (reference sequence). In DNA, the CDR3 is TGTGCCAGCAGTCCGGGACTAGCGGGAGCAGAGACCCAGTACTTC. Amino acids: CASSPGLAGAETQYF.

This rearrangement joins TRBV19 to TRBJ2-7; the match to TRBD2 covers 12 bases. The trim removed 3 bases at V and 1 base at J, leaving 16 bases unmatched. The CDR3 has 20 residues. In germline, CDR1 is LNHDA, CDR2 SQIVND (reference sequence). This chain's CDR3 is CASSIFVSRASGRVSYEQYF. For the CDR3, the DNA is TGTGCCAGTAGTATTTTCGTGAGTCGGGCTAGCGGGAGGGTTTCCTACGAGCAGTACTTC.

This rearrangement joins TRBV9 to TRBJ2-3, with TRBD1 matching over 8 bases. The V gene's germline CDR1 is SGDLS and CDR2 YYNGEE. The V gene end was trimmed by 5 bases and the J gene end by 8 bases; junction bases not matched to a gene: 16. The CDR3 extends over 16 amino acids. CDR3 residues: CASRSGGAPPTGTQYF. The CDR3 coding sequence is TGTGCCAGCAGGTCAGGGGGCGCACCCCCCACCGGTACGCAGTATTTT.

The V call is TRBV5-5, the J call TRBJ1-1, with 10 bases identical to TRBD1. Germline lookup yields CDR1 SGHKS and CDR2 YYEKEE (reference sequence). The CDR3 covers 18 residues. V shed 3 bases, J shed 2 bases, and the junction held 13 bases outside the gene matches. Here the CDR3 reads CASSWPKGTGARNTEAFF. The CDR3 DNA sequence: TGTGCCAGCAGCTGGCCGAAAGGGACAGGGGCTCGAAACACTGAAGCTTTCTTT.

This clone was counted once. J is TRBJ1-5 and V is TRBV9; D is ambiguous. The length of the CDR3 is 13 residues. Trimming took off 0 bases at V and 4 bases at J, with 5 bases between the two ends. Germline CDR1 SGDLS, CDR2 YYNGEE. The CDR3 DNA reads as TGTGCCAGCAGCGTAGACGGGAATCAGCCCCAGCATTTT. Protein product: CASSVDGNQPQHF.

CDR3 protein: CASSLAVQGSGNTIYF. Here the CDR3 DNA reads TGCGCCAGCAGCTTGGCCGTACAGGGAAGTGGAAACACCATATATTTT. J is TRBJ1-3 and V is TRBV5-1, with D possibly matching TRBD1 (6 bases). This CDR3 has 16 amino acids. V lost 0 bases to trimming and J lost 3 bases, with 13 bases between them. The germline V gene has CDR1 SGHRS and CDR2 YFSETQ.

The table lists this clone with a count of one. In DNA, the CDR3 is TGTGCCAGCAGTTTATCTGGGCAGGGGACCTATGGCTACACCTTC. It yields the protein CASSLSGQGTYGYTF. The chain combines TRBV27 with TRBJ1-2, with a weak D call TRBD1 (6 bases). The length of the CDR3 is 15 residues. The ends were cut back, 0 bases at V and 4 bases at J, with 12 bases in the middle. In germline, CDR1 is MNHEY, CDR2 SMNVEV (reference sequence).

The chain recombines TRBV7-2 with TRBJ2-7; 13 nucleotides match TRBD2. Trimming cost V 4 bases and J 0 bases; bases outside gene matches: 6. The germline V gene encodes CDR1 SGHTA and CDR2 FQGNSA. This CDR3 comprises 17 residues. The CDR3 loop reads CASSSGLAGSYSYEQYF. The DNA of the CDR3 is TGTGCCAGCAGCTCGGGACTAGCGGGATCCTACTCCTACGAGCAGTACTTC.

The CDR3 is CASSEPGTGFGEQYF. In nucleotides, the CDR3 is TGCGCCAGCAGTGAGCCCGGGACAGGGTTTGGCGAGCAGTACTTC. The rearrangement links TRBV10-1 to TRBJ2-7, with 9 bases fitting TRBD1. CDR3 length: 15 amino acids. The germline gives CDR1 WNHNN, CDR2 SYGVQD (reference sequence). V was clipped by 2 bases and J by 6 bases; unmatched bases: 8.

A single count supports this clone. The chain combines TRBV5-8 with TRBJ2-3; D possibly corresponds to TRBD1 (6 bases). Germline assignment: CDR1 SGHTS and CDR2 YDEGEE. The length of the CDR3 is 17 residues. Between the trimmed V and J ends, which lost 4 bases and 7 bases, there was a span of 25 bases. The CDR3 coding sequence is TGTGCCAGCAGCGTATTACCACCGGGACAACGAAAATATACGCAGTATTTT. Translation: CASSVLPPGQRKYTQYF.

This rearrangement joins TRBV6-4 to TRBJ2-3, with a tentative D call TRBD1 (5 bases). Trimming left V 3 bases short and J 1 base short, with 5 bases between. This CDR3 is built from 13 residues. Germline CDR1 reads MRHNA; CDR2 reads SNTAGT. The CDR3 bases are TGTGCCAGCAGTGAACAGGGCACAGATACGCAGTATTTT. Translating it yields CASSEQGTDTQYF.

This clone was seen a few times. Here the CDR3 DNA reads TGCACAGGGCAGGTTGGCGAGACCCAGTACTTC. Amino acids: CTGQVGETQYF. The chain has TRBV20-1 and TRBJ2-5; a possible D gene is TRBD1 (5 bases). From germline, CDR1 is DFQATT and CDR2 SNEGSKA (reference sequence). This CDR3 spans 11 amino acids.

The CDR3 coding sequence is TGTGCCAGCAGCTTGGGACAGAACCCTACCTACGAGCAGTACTTC. Translated: CASSLGQNPTYEQYF. V usage is TRBV5-4 and J usage is TRBJ2-7, with D perhaps TRBD1 (5 bases). The CDR3 spans 15 residues. Germline CDR1 reads SGHNT; CDR2 reads YYREEE (reference sequence). V dropped 0 bases and J dropped 2 bases, with 12 bases sitting between them.

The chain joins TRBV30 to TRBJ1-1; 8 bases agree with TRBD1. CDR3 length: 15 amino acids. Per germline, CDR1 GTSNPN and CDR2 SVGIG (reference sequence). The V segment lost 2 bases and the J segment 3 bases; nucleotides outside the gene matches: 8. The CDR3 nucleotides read TGTGCCTGGAGTCTCACCAGGGGGCGAGACACTGAAGCTTTCTTT. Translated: CAWSLTRGRDTEAFF. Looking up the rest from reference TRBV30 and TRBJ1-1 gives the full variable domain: SQTIHQWPATLVQPVGSPLSLECTVEGTSNPNLYWYRQAAGRGLQLLFYSVGIGQISSEVPQNLSASRPQDRQFILSSKKLLLSDSGFYLCAWSLTRGRDTEAFFGQGTRLTVV.

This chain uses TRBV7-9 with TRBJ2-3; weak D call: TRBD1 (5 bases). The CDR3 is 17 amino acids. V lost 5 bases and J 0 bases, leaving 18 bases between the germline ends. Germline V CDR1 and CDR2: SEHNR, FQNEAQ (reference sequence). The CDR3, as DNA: TGTGCCAGCAGCCCTGAAGGGGTCTTCATAAGCACAGATACGCAGTATTTT. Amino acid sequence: CASSPEGVFISTDTQYF. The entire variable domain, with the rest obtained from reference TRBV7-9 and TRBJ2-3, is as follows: DTGVSQNPRHKITKRGQNVTFRCDPISEHNRLYWYRQTLGQGPEFLTYFQNEAQLEKSRLLSDRFSAERPKGSFSTLEIQRTEQGDSAMYLCASSPEGVFISTDTQYFGPGTRLTVL.

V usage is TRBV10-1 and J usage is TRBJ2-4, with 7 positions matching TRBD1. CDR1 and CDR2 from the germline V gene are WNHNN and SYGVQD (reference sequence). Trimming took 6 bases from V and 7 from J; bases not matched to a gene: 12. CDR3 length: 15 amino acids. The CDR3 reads CASRLLTGILNIQYF. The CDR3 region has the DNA TGCGCCAGCAGACTGTTGACAGGGATTTTGAACATTCAGTACTTC.

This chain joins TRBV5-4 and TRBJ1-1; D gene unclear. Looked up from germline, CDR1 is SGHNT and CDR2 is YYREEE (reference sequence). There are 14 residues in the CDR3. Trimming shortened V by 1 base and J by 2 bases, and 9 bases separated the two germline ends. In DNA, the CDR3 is TGTGCCAGCAGCTTGATACGGGGAAACACTGAAGCTTTCTTT. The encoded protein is CASSLIRGNTEAFF.

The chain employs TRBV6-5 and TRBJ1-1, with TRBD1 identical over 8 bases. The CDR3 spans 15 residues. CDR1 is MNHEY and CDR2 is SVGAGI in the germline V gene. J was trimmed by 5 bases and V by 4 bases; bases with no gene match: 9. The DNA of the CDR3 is TGTGCCAGCAGTTCGTACACAGGGGGGAAGACTGAAGCTTTCTTT. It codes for CASSSYTGGKTEAFF.

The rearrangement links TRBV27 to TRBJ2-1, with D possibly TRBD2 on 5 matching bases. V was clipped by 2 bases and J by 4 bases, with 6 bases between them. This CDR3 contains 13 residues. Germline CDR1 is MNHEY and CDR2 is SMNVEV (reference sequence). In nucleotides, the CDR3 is TGTGCCAGCAGTTTACGGGATTACAATGAGCAGTTCTTC. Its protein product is CASSLRDYNEQFF.

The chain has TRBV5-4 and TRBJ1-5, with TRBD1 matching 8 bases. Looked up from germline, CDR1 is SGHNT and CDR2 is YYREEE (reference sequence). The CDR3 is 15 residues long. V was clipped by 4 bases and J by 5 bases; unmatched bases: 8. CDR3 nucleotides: TGTGCCAGCAGCCCCGGGACAGGAGTCGATCAGCCCCAGCATTTT. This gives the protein CASSPGTGVDQPQHF.

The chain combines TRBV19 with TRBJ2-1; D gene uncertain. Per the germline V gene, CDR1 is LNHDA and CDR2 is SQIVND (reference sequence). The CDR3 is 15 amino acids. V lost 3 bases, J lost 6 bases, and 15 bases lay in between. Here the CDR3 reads CASSMELWLSNEQFF. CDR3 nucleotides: TGTGCCAGTAGTATGGAACTATGGTTATCCAATGAGCAGTTCTTC.